A selection of T cell receptor beta chains follows, all from one sample in a study of blood T cell repertoires in COVID-19. Sequencing used immunoSEQ multiplex PCR; TCRdb keeps in-frame clones, though not all of them. The sample includes 200,000 to 250,000 clones, roughly 80% of them seen just once. The source material was peripheral blood. The receptors were gathered from a man older than 75 with acute or convalescent COVID-19. Each CDR3 is given with its conserved first and last residue. The D gene is left open where the match is weak. Rows give clone size only sometimes, using once, few, many, or a class for an expanded clone.

>17|once|TRBD1|TRBJ1-6|TRBV4-1
TGCGCCAGCAGCCAAGCAGGGGGCGTTATTCGAAATTCACCCCTCCACTTT
CASSQAGGVIRNSPLHF
>15|-|TRBD1|TRBJ1-5|TRBV28
TGTGCCAGCAGAAAAGGGGGACAGTGGAATCAGCCCCAGCATTTT
CASRKGGQWNQPQHF
>13|few|-|TRBJ2-7|TRBV27
TGTGCCAGCAGTCCCCGACAAGTGAGCGAGCAGTACTTC
CASSPRQVSEQYF
>17|-|-|TRBJ1-6|TRBV5-4
TGTGCCAGCAGCGATTACAGGGCCCGCTCCTATAATTCACCCCTCCACTTT
CASSDYRARSYNSPLHF
>17|-|TRBD1|TRBJ1-1|TRBV7-9
TGTGCCAGCAGCCCCTGGACAGGGTCGCGTAGGAACACTGAAGCTTTCTTT
CASSPWTGSRRNTEAFF
>15|-|-|TRBJ1-4|TRBV19
TGTGCCAGTAGTTCACAGGGTCGGAATTTTGAAAAACTGTTTTTT
CASSSQGRNFEKLFF
>14|-|TRBD2|TRBJ2-5|TRBV18
TGTGCCAGCTCACCAATAGCGGGAGGAGAGACCCAGTACTTC
CASSPIAGGETQYF
>17|-|TRBD2|TRBJ2-1|TRBV5-4
TGTGCCAGCAGCCCGACTAGCGGGGGGGCAACCTACAATGAGCAGTTCTTC
CASSPTSGGATYNEQFF
>15|-|TRBD2|TRBJ2-1|TRBV18
TGTGCCAGCTTTTCCGGGACTAGCGGGAGTTATGAGCAGTTCTTC
CASFSGTSGSYEQFF
>13|many|TRBD1|TRBJ2-7|TRBV28
TGTGCCACCCAGGACAGGGCCTCCTACGAGCAGTACTTC
CATQDRASYEQYF
>12|-|TRBD1|TRBJ1-1|TRBV7-8
TGTGCCAGCAGCGAGACAGGGACTGAAGCTTTCTTT
CASSETGTEAFF
>16|-|-|TRBJ2-7|TRBV5-1
TGCGCCAGCAGCTTGGGAGGGAACAGGGTCCCATCCGAGCAGTACTTC
CASSLGGNRVPSEQYF
>14|-|-|TRBJ1-2|TRBV6-5
TGTGCCAGCAGTTATCCCGAGGGAATGGAGGGCTACACCTTC
CASSYPEGMEGYTF
>14|few|TRBD1|TRBJ1-5|TRBV27
TGTGCCAGCAGCTCGGACAGGGATGGTCAGCCCCAGCATTTT
CASSSDRDGQPQHF
>17|-|TRBD2|TRBJ2-3|TRBV5-1
TGCGCCAGCAGCTTGGAAAGCGGGGGGCAATTCACAGATACGCAGTATTTT
CASSLESGGQFTDTQYF
>14|-|-|TRBJ1-4|TRBV28
TGTGCCAGCAGATTGTCAGGGCCGAATGAAAAACTGTTTTTT
CASRLSGPNEKLFF
>14|-|-|TRBJ1-6|TRBV12-2
TGTGCAAGTCGCTTGCAGGGAACGAATTCACCCCTCCACTTT
CASRLQGTNSPLHF
>14|-|-|TRBJ1-4|TRBV7-2
TGTGCCAGCAGCCTGGGTTTGGGCCGGGAAAAACTGTTTTTT
CASSLGLGREKLFF